This T cell receptor beta chain was profiled in a study of T cell repertoires in cytomegalovirus infection (dated by TCRdb to the late 2010s). In the study overall: Donor HLA type was relevant to the analysis, because carriage of CMV infection together with the matching HLA type was indicated by public TCR beta signatures.

This clonotype was recorded at least ten times. Its antigen has not been determined. Within one base of it there is no much larger clone, and no base qualities were kept. Study-wide conclusions, independent of this receptor: The ex vivo response was dominated by HLA-C-restricted CMV-specific TCR beta clonotypes, which also provided the single most frequent clonotype in two of eight donors. In both this cohort and an independent roughly 350-donor cohort, the cumulative frequency of public TCR beta family members distinguished carriers of CMV infection plus the relevant HLA type.

Sequencing instrument: Illumina HiSeq 1500. TCRdb itself trimmed the public reads at Q25 with fastp, ran MiXCR and retained productive beta chains. CDR3 protein sequences are deduplicated, and each keeps its most common genes and DNA. The sample includes about 320,000 distinct CDR3 sequences, with 8% to 9.5% observed a single time. The ten largest make up around 4.5% of the sample. Sequenced: PBMCs. This receptor was identified in a human donor in good health (CMV status not recorded). Some clones in this sample may be carry-over from other donors' samples.

The DNA is as follows: TGTGCCAGCAGCCTCGACCGCCTAAGGAACTCATACAATGAGCAGTTCTTC. This translates into CASSLDRLRNSYNEQFF. This chain joins TRBV5-6 to TRBJ2-1; the D segment cannot be called with confidence. V gives up 4 bases and J gives up 4 bases, and the segment between their germline ends measures 21 bases. The CDR3 runs 17 amino acids, cysteine and phenylalanine included. This entry keeps only the CDR3 DNA: 51 bases, framed from base 1. The germline V gene gives CDR1 as SGHDT and CDR2 as YYEEEE.